This T cell receptor (beta chain) originates from a study of T cells in Graves' hyperthyroidism and ophthalmopathy. V was clipped by 0 bases and J by 3 bases; unmatched bases: 4. Germline CDR1 SGHDT, CDR2 YYEEEE. The CDR3 is made up of 15 amino acids. Drawn at first hyperthyroidism diagnosis, the blood sample preceded any ophthalmopathy symptoms. This clonotype was picked up one time. The target antigen is unknown. Overall study results and limits: From stable hyperthyroidism, ophthalmopathy was set apart by a 13 V-J model.

There were TCR beta CDR3 regions amplified from RNA transcripts. HTBI primers were employed in a first-round RT-PCR of the TCR CDR3. TCRdb processed the multiplex PCR reads anew with MiXCR; each CDR3 protein has one entry. This table holds roughly 380,000 distinct CDR3 sequences, approximately 15% found once. The clonotype originates from a man aged 25-45 years with Graves' hyperthyroidism that later progressed to Graves' ophthalmopathy. The chain links TRBV5-6 to TRBJ1-1; 8 bases agree with TRBD1. Source material: blood. Here the CDR3 reads CASSLENRGYTEAFF. Here the CDR3 DNA reads TGTGCCAGCAGCTTGGAGAACAGGGGGTACACTGAAGCTTTCTTT.